This T cell receptor beta chain was found in a study of T cell responses to AZD1222 COVID-19 vaccine. Findings of the study overall: Sampled repertoires all dated from after the peak T cell response. Clonal diversity may have been underestimated, and the donors were mostly white British, with more females than males. Spike-specific TCR depth and breadth grew after two AZD1222 doses.

Concerning this clone: What it binds is not known. Other DNA sequences within the sample encode an identical CDR3.

Clones were sequenced by immunoSEQ multiplex PCR, and TCRdb holds only the in-frame ones, with some missing. The sample holds around 140,000 clones, 85% to 95% seen once. The germline CDR1 and CDR2 sequences are SGHRS and YFSETQ. Trimming pared 0 bases from V and 5 bases from J, leaving 3 bases between. The CDR3 contains 11 residues. The sequence derives from an adult who had recovered from COVID-19. V gene TRBV5-1 combines with J gene TRBJ2-7, with D uncertain. The source material was peripheral blood, sampled after recovery from COVID-19. CDR3 amino acids: CASSLEDEQYF. CDR3 coding DNA: TGCGCCAGCAGCTTGGAAGACGAGCAGTACTTC.